A selection of T cell receptor beta chains follows, all from one sample in a study of intratumoral heterogeneity in liver cancer. Here immunoSEQ multiplex PCR was the method, and the copy in TCRdb shows in-frame clones only, minus some. The table includes approximately 6,600 clones, about three fifths detected once. This specimen consisted of tumor tissue, obtained before any cancer treatment. The source is a man in his sixties or seventies with hepatocellular carcinoma. The CDR3 runs from the conserved cysteine through the conserved F or W. D genes are given only for firm matches. Clone size, where shown, is once, few, many, or a class for clones that have expanded.

J	length	V	D	size	CDR3	DNA
TRBJ1-2	14	TRBV4-3	-	-	CASSQVLAGRGYTF	TGCGCCAGCAGCCAAGTATTAGCTGGAAGGGGCTACACCTTC
TRBJ2-2	13	TRBV6-2/TRBV6-3	-	medium-sized	CASSRMEVGELFF	TGTGCCAGCAGTCGAATGGAGGTCGGGGAGCTGTTTTTT
TRBJ1-2	13	TRBV10-3	-	once	CAISEGVNYGYTF	TGTGCCATCAGTGAGGGGGTAAACTATGGCTACACCTTC
TRBJ1-5	16	TRBV10-2	-	-	CASGTSNPGRNQPQHF	TGCGCCAGCGGTACTTCCAACCCCGGCCGGAACCAGCCCCAGCATTTT
TRBJ1-4	17	TRBV19	TRBD1	-	CASSMHQGGATNEKLFF	TGTGCCAGTAGTATGCATCAAGGGGGCGCGACTAATGAAAAACTGTTTTTT
TRBJ1-1	15	TRBV7-9	TRBD1	-	CASSFTGQVHLEAFF	TGTGCCAGCAGCTTCACCGGACAGGTCCACCTTGAAGCTTTCTTT
TRBJ1-4	12	TRBV7-8	-	-	CASSPAGLGLFF	TGTGCCAGCAGCCCGGCGGGGCTAGGTCTGTTTTTT
TRBJ2-3	11	TRBV6-6	-	few	CASSYGDTQYF	TGTGCCAGCAGTTACGGGGATACGCAGTATTTT
TRBJ2-3	16	TRBV27	-	few	CASSLRGGGTTDTQYF	TGTGCCAGCAGTTTAAGAGGGGGGGGAACCACAGATACGCAGTATTTT
TRBJ1-1	15	TRBV4-1	-	-	CASSPRQAMNTEAFF	TGCGCCAGCAGCCCCCGACAGGCGATGAACACTGAAGCTTTCTTT
TRBJ2-1	13	TRBV7-3	-	-	CASSSEVWGERFF	TGTGCCAGCAGCTCAGAGGTCTGGGGCGAACGGTTCTTC
TRBJ1-5	13	TRBV30	TRBD1	-	CAWAKQGTPWQHF	TGTGCCTGGGCGAAACAGGGGACGCCGTGGCAGCATTTT
TRBJ2-7	14	TRBV28	-	-	CASSRYRVGYEQYF	TGTGCCAGCAGCCGTTACAGGGTCGGTTACGAGCAGTACTTC
TRBJ2-2	19	TRBV3-1/TRBV3-2	TRBD1	-	CASSQVSYRGVFNTGELFF	TGTGCCAGCAGCCAAGTAAGTTACAGGGGGGTTTTTAACACCGGGGAGCTGTTTTTT
TRBJ2-7	14	TRBV27	TRBD1	few	CASSGGQGRHQQYF	TGTGCCAGCAGTGGGGGACAGGGTAGACATCAGCAGTACTTC
TRBJ1-1	13	TRBV6-1	-	medium-sized	CASSDGWGTEAFF	TGTGCCAGCAGTGACGGCTGGGGCACTGAAGCTTTCTTT
TRBJ1-1	14	TRBV6-2/TRBV6-3	TRBD1	medium-sized	CASSYQGAVTEAFF	TGTGCCAGCAGTTACCAGGGGGCGGTCACTGAAGCTTTCTTT
TRBJ1-4	13	TRBV4-3	TRBD1	-	CASSRDRGEKLFF	TGCGCCAGCAGCCGGGACAGGGGTGAAAAACTGTTTTTT
TRBJ2-5	12	TRBV18	-	many	CASSRAQETQYF	TGTGCCAGCTCACGGGCCCAAGAGACCCAGTACTTC
TRBJ2-5	14	TRBV7-6	-	-	CASSLSSPQETQYF	TGTGCCAGCAGCTTGAGCTCTCCCCAAGAGACCCAGTACTTC
TRBJ1-3	20	TRBV30	-	once	CAWSALGVMGERRSGNTIYF	TGTGCCTGGAGTGCTCTGGGTGTCATGGGGGAGCGGCGCTCTGGAAACACCATATATTTT
TRBJ1-4	16	TRBV5-6	TRBD1	few	CASSTGTGGADEKLFF	TGTGCCAGCAGTACCGGGACAGGGGGCGCTGATGAAAAACTGTTTTTT
TRBJ2-4	13	TRBV12-3/TRBV12-4	-	-	CASSLVQGNIQYF	TGTGCCAGCAGTTTAGTGCAGGGAAACATTCAGTACTTC
TRBJ2-3	15	TRBV5-8	-	-	CASSPGHTYTDTQYF	TGTGCCAGCAGCCCTGGACACACTTACACAGATACGCAGTATTTT
TRBJ2-7	13	TRBV18	-	few	CASSPPGAYEQYF	TGTGCCAGCTCTCCGCCGGGAGCCTACGAGCAGTACTTC
TRBJ1-6	13	TRBV2	-	medium-sized	CASKEGENSPLHF	TGTGCCAGCAAGGAGGGAGAGAATTCACCCCTCCACTTT
TRBJ1-6	12	TRBV27	TRBD1	-	CASWDSGSPLHF	TGTGCCAGCTGGGACAGCGGTTCACCCCTCCACTTT
TRBJ1-2	12	TRBV3-1/TRBV3-2	TRBD1	-	CASSHRGPGYTF	TGTGCCAGCAGCCACAGGGGGCCCGGCTACACCTTC
TRBJ1-6	15	TRBV28	-	-	CASSLVQGIGSPLHF	TGTGCCAGCAGTTTGGTTCAGGGTATTGGGTCACCCCTCCACTTT
TRBJ1-5	15	TRBV27	-	-	CASKYGQNSNQPQHF	TGTGCCAGCAAATATGGACAGAATAGCAATCAGCCCCAGCATTTT
TRBJ2-1	17	TRBV3-1/TRBV3-2	TRBD1	-	CASSLGPTGPTYNEQFF	TGTGCCAGCAGCCTGGGACCGACAGGGCCTACCTACAATGAGCAGTTCTTC
TRBJ2-2	14	TRBV7-8	TRBD2	-	CASSPGGNTGELFF	TGTGCCAGCAGCCCGGGGGGGAACACCGGGGAGCTGTTTTTT
TRBJ1-1	14	TRBV9	-	few	CASSPFDLNTEAFF	TGTGCCAGCAGCCCATTCGATTTGAACACTGAAGCTTTCTTT
TRBJ1-4	11	TRBV12-3/TRBV12-4	-	-	CASSFQGKLFF	TGTGCCAGCAGTTTTCAGGGAAAACTGTTTTTT
TRBJ1-2	16	TRBV5-4	-	-	CASSLANRVANYGYTF	TGTGCCAGCAGCTTGGCCAACAGGGTCGCGAACTATGGCTACACCTTC
TRBJ2-1	15	TRBV7-2	TRBD1	-	CASSLEFDRGNEQFF	TGTGCCAGCAGCTTAGAATTCGACAGGGGCAATGAGCAGTTCTTC
TRBJ1-5	15	TRBV4-3	-	-	CASSQELGANQPQHF	TGCGCCAGCAGCCAAGAATTGGGGGCCAATCAGCCCCAGCATTTT
TRBJ2-2	14	TRBV7-9	TRBD2	few	CASRISGGTGELFF	TGTGCCAGCAGGATTAGCGGGGGAACCGGGGAGCTGTTTTTT
TRBJ1-6	16	TRBV10-2	-	few	CASRPGPRVVDSPLHF	TGCGCCAGCAGACCCGGGCCCAGGGTTGTGGATTCACCCCTCCACTTT
TRBJ2-1	15	TRBV7-2	TRBD2	-	CASSFRGLADNEQFF	TGTGCCAGCAGCTTCCGGGGACTAGCGGACAATGAGCAGTTCTTC
TRBJ2-1	13	TRBV28	-	medium-sized	CASSLYGDNEQFF	TGTGCCAGCAGTTTATACGGGGACAATGAGCAGTTCTTC
TRBJ1-1	16	TRBV4-2	-	many	CASSQDRGIWGTEAFF	TGTGCCAGCAGCCAAGATCGGGGTATCTGGGGCACTGAAGCTTTCTTT
TRBJ2-2	15	TRBV11-2	-	few	CASSLYSTSSGELFF	TGTGCCAGCAGCTTATATTCCACTTCATCCGGGGAGCTGTTTTTT
TRBJ2-5	16	TRBV6-5	TRBD1	few	CASSYSLGDSEETQYF	TGTGCCAGCAGTTACTCCCTCGGGGACAGTGAAGAGACCCAGTACTTC
TRBJ1-2	17	TRBV7-2	-	-	CASSLVGRTAQLYGYTF	TGTGCCAGCAGCTTAGTGGGTCGGACAGCTCAACTCTATGGCTACACCTTC
TRBJ2-1	15	TRBV7-6	-	-	CASSSRFSGHNEQFF	TGTGCCAGCAGCTCCAGGTTTTCAGGGCACAATGAGCAGTTCTTC
TRBJ1-2	19	TRBV7-2	-	-	CASSGGAGGSVRAYYGYTF	TGTGCCAGCAGCGGAGGCGCGGGGGGATCAGTACGAGCGTACTATGGCTACACCTTC
TRBJ1-5	13	TRBV27	-	-	CASSFQGNQPQHF	TGTGCCAGCAGTTTTCAGGGGAACCAGCCCCAGCATTTT
TRBJ2-3	13	TRBV7-9	-	medium-sized	CASSLPGTDTQYF	TGTGCCAGCAGCTTACCAGGCACAGATACGCAGTATTTT
TRBJ2-7	13	TRBV19	TRBD1	few	CARVGDSPYEQYF	TGTGCCAGAGTGGGGGACAGCCCCTACGAGCAGTACTTC
TRBJ2-3	13	TRBV27	-	-	CATGRLGADTQYF	TGTGCCACCGGGAGACTCGGGGCAGATACGCAGTATTTT
TRBJ1-6	16	TRBV5-1	TRBD1	-	CASSLGSGQGNSPLHF	TGCGCCAGCAGCTTAGGCTCGGGACAGGGGAATTCACCCCTCCACTTT
TRBJ1-1	15	TRBV28	-	medium-sized	CASSLIRLGDTEAFF	TGTGCCAGCAGTTTAATCAGGTTGGGGGACACTGAAGCTTTCTTT
TRBJ2-1	16	TRBV7-6	TRBD2	-	CASSLEGLAVMNEQFF	TGTGCCAGCAGCTTAGAGGGACTAGCGGTGATGAATGAGCAGTTCTTC
TRBJ2-1	15	TRBV5-8	-	-	CASSFLGSSYNEQFF	TGTGCCAGCAGCTTTCTGGGTAGCTCCTACAATGAGCAGTTCTTC